The following is a T cell receptor beta chain sequence with its context. The target antigen is unknown. This specimen comes from a study of cytomegalovirus exposure and HLA in healthy donors. Looking at the study overall: T cells numbering about 200 million yielded some 100 million unique TCR beta sequences in an earlier analysis.

The CDR3 extends over 14 amino acids. V was pared by 9 bases and J by 4 bases, with 7 bases of the junction left unmatched. CDR1 is SGHTA, CDR2 FQGNSA, per germline. The primer mix had 60 Vbeta and 13 Jbeta primers. Assay used: immunoSEQ multiplex PCR; TCRdb lists only in-frame clones, some missing. The data show some 130,000 clones, with around 73% seen just once and about 1.3% held by the top ten. Notes on the study in general: Information on immune exposure was restricted to one variable (CMV serostatus).

The clonotype originates from a man aged 45 to 65 in good health and CMV-seronegative. What was sequenced was PBMCs. The chain recombines TRBV7-2 with TRBJ2-7; 12 bases fit TRBD2. The CDR3 reads CASTVTSGRYEQYF. For the CDR3, the DNA is TGTGCCAGTACCGTCACTAGCGGGAGGTACGAGCAGTACTTC.